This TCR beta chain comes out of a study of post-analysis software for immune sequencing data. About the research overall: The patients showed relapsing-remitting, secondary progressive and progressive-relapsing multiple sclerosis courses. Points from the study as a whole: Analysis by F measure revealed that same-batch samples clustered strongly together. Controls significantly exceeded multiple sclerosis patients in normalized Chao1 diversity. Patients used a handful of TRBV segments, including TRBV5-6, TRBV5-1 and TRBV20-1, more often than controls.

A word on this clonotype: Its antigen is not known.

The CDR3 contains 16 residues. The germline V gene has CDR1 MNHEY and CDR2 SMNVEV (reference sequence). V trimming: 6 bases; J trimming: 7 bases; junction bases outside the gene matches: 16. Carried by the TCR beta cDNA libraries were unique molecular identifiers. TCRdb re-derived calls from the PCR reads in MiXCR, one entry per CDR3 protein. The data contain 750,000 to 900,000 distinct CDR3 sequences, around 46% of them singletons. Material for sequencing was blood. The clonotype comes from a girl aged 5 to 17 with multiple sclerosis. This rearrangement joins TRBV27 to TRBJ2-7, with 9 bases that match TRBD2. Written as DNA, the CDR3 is TGTGCCAGCAGCCGGCCGGGACTAGCATCTCCCGATGAGCAGTACTTC. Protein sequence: CASSRPGLASPDEQYF.